This section outlines one T cell receptor (beta chain) sequence together with its context. No antigen is known for it. The data belong to a study of CXCR3-negative and CXCR3-positive naive CD8 T cells. Broader study findings: CXCR3-positive naive cells carried more hydrophobic TRB CDR3s than CXCR3-negative naive cells did.

cDNA libraries for TRB were generated by 5' RACE incorporating UMI labels. TCRdb re-called the 5' RACE reads; one entry per CDR3 protein, DNA not given. Its clone listing holds some 50,000 distinct CDR3 sequences. Naive CD8+ T cells displayed a CD45RO-CCR7+CD27+CD95- phenotype. Germline V CDR1 and CDR2: DFQATT, SNEGSKA (reference sequence). The CDR3 sequence is 14 residues long. The chain joins TRBV20-1 to TRBJ2-2; TCRdb's assignment of TRBD1 cannot be checked, as there is no DNA. This TCR was recovered from a human donor in good health. Some clones in this sample may be carry-over from other donors' samples. Sequencing used naive CXCR3+ CD8+ T cells from blood. The subset here: CD45RO-CCR7+CD27+CD95- naive CD8+ T cells expressing CXCR3 (TNR3+). CDR3 in amino acids: CSARGQGSTGELFF.